Here is one T cell receptor (beta chain) with its context. No antigen is known for it. The method was immunoSEQ multiplex PCR; TCRdb's version includes in-frame clones alone and lacks a portion of them. The sample yields approximately 270,000 clones, around 93% seen once. Trimming stripped 3 bases from V and 2 bases from J, with 10 bases between. CDR1 is MNHNS, CDR2 SASEGT, per germline. CDR3 length: 14 residues. The sample originates from a study of T cell responses to AZD1222 COVID-19 vaccine. Study-wide findings and caveats: The donor cohort was predominantly white British with a female majority, and clonal diversity may have been underestimated. Regions 160-218 and 743-854 held dominance among vaccine-associated CD4 TCRs, which spanned spike. Unmutated variant regions are reportedly targeted by nearly half of spike-specific TCRs. Repertoires were collected only later (after the peak T cell response had occurred).

V gene TRBV6-1 combines with J gene TRBJ1-1; D remains unclear. This receptor was taken from an adult who received the AZD1222 COVID-19 vaccine. The sample here was peripheral blood, taken 28 days after the second AZD1222 dose. The DNA of the CDR3 is TGTGCCAGCAGTGAGCAGGTCAGAAACACTGAAGCTTTCTTT. Its translation is CASSEQVRNTEAFF.